This T cell receptor (beta chain) was recovered during a study of T cell repertoires in cytomegalovirus infection. One entry per CDR3 protein, called by TCRdb with MiXCR from the reads. The table lists 830,000 or so distinct CDR3 sequences, roughly 33% of them singletons. The germline V gene has CDR1 SGHVS and CDR2 FNYEAQ. CDR3 length: 14 amino acids. Trimming took 5 bases from V and 8 from J, leaving 16 bases between them. This clonotype was recorded at least ten times. Its antigen is unidentified. This TCR came from a human donor in good health (CMV status not recorded). Some clones in this sample may be carry-over from other donors' samples. Sequencing was performed on cultured CD8+ T cells from PBMCs, taken from culture after CMV antigen stimulation. The V call is TRBV7-6, the J call TRBJ2-1; no clear D. The DNA of the CDR3 is TGTGCCAGCAGCCTAAGACCCCCCGCGGATGAGCAGTTCTTC. Translated, it gives CASSLRPPADEQFF.